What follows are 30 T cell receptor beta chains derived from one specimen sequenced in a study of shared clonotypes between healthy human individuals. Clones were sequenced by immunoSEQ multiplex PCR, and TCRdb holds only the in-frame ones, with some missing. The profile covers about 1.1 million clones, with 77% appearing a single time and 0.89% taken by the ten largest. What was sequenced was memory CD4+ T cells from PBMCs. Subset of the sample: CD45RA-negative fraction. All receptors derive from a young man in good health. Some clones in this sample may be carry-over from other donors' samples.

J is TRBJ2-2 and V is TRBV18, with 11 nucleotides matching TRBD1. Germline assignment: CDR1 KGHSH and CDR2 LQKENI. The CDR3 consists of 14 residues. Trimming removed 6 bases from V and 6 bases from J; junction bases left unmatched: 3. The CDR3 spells CASSLDRGPGELFF. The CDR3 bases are TGTGCCAGCTCCCTGGACAGGGGGCCCGGGGAGCTGTTTTTT.

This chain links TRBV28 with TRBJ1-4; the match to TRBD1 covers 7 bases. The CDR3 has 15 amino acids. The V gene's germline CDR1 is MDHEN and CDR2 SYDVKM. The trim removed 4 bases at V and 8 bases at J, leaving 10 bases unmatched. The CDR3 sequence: CASSSPQGVGEKLFF. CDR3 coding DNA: TGTGCCAGCAGTTCACCTCAGGGGGTAGGGGAAAAACTGTTTTTT.

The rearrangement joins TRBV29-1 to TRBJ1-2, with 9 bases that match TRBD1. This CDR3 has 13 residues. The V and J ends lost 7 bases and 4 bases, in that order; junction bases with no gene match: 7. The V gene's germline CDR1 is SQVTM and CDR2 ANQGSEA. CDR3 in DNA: TGCAGCGCGAGACAGGGGGAAACCTATGGCTACACCTTC. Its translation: CSARQGETYGYTF.

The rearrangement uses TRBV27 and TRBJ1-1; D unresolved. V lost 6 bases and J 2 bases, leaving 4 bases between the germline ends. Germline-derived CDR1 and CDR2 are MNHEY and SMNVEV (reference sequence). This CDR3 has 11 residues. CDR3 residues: CASRLNTEAFF. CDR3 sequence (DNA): TGTGCCAGCAGACTCAACACTGAAGCTTTCTTT.

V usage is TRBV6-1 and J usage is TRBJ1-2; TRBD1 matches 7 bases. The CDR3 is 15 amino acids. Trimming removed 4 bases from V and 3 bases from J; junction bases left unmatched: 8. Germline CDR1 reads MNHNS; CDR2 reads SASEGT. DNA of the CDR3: TGTGCCAGCAGTGTGAATGGAGGACAGGACTATGGCTACACCTTC. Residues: CASSVNGGQDYGYTF.

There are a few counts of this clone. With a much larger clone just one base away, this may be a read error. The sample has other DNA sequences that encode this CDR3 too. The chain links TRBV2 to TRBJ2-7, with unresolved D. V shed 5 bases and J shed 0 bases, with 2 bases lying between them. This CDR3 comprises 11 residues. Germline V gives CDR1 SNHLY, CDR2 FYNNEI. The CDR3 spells CASSYSYEQYF. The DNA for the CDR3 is TGTGCCAGCAGTTACTCCTACGAGCAGTACTTC.

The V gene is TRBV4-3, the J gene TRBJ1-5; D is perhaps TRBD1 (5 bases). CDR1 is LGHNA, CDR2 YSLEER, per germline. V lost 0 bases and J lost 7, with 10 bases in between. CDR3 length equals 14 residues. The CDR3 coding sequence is TGCGCCAGCAGCCAAGACGAGGGACCGCAGCCCCAGCATTTT. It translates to CASSQDEGPQPQHF.

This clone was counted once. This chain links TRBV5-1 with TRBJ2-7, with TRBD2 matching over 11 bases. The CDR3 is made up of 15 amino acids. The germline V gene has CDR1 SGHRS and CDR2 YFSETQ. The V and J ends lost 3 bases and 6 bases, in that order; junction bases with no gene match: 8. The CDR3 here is CASSSVAGGPREQYF. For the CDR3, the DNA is TGCGCCAGCAGCTCAGTAGCGGGAGGGCCGCGCGAGCAGTACTTC.

Here the CDR3 DNA reads TGTGCCAGCAGTTTATGGAAGGGGGCCGGTGGGGCCAACGTCCTGACTTTC. It is translated as CASSLWKGAGGANVLTF. The chain couples TRBV28 to TRBJ2-6; 7 bases map to TRBD1. The CDR3 has 17 amino acids. V lost 0 bases and J lost 3; bases outside the gene matches: 5. Germline V CDR1 and CDR2: MDHEN, SYDVKM.

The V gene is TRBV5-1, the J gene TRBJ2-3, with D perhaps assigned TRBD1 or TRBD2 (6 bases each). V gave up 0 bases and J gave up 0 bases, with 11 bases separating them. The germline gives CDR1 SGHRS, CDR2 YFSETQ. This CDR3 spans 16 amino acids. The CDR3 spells CASSLDGGLSTDTQYF. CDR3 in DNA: TGCGCCAGCAGCTTGGATGGGGGGCTGAGCACAGATACGCAGTATTTT.

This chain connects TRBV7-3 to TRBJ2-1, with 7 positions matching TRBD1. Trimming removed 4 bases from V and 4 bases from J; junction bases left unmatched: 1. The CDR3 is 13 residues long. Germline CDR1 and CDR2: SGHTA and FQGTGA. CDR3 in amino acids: CASSSDRYNEQFF. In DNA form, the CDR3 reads TGTGCCAGCAGCTCGGACAGGTACAATGAGCAGTTCTTC.

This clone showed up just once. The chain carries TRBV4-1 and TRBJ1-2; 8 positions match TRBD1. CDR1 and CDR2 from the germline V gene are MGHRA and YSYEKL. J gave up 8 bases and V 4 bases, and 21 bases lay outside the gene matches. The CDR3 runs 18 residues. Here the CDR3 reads CASSRKMSQGAGGGGYTF. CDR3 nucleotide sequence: TGCGCCAGCAGCCGAAAAATGTCGCAGGGGGCAGGAGGAGGCGGCTACACCTTC.

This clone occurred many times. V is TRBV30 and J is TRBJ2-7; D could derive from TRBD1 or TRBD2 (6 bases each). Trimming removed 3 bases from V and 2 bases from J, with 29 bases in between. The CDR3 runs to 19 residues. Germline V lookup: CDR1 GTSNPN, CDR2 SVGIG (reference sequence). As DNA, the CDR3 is TGTGCCTGGAGCCGTCTAGGGGGGTTTGCGCTTAACGGAACCTACGAGCAGTACTTC. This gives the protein CAWSRLGGFALNGTYEQYF. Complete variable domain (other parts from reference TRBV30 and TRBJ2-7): SQTIHQWPATLVQPVGSPLSLECTVEGTSNPNLYWYRQAAGRGLQLLFYSVGIGQISSEVPQNLSASRPQDRQFILSSKKLLLSDSGFYLCAWSRLGGFALNGTYEQYFGPGTRLTVT.

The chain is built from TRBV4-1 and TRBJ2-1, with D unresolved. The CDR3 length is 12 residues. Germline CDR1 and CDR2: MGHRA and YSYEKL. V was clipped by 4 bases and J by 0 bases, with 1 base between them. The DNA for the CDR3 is TGCGCCAGCAGCCCCTCCTACAATGAGCAGTTCTTC. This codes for CASSPSYNEQFF.

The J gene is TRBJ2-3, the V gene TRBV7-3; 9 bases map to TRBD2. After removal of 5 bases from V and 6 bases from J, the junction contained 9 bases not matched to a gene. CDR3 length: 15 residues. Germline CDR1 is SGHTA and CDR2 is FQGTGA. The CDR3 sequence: CASSGVAGVLDTQYF. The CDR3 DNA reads TGTGCCAGCAGCGGAGTAGCGGGAGTTTTGGATACGCAGTATTTT.

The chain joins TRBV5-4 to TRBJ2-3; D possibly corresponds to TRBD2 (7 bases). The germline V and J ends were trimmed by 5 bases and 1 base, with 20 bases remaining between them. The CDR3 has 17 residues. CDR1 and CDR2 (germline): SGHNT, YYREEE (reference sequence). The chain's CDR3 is CASSKPRGASGTDTQYF. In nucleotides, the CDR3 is TGTGCCAGCAGTAAGCCCCGGGGGGCATCGGGCACAGATACGCAGTATTTT.

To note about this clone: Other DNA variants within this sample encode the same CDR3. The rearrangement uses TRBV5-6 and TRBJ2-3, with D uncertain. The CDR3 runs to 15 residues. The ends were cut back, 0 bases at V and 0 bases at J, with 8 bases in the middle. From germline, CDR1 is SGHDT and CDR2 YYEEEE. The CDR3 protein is CASSLVGTSTDTQYF. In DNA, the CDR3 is TGTGCCAGCAGCTTGGTAGGAACTAGCACAGATACGCAGTATTTT. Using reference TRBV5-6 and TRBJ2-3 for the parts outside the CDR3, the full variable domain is DAGVTQSPTHLIKTRGQQVTLRCSPKSGHDTVSWYQQALGQGPQFIFQYYEEEERQRGNFPDRFSGHQFPNYSSELNVNALLLGDSALYLCASSLVGTSTDTQYFGPGTRLTVL.

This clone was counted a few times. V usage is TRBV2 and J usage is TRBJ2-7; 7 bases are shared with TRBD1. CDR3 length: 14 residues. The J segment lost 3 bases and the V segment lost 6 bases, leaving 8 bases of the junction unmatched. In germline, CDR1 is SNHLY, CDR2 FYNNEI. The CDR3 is CASSRNGQVYEQYF. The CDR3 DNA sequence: TGTGCCAGCAGCCGAAACGGACAGGTCTACGAGCAGTACTTC.

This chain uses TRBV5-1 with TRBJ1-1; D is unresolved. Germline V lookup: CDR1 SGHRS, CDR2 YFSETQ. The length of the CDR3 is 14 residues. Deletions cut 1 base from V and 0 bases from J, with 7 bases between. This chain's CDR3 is CASSLTVLNTEAFF. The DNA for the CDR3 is TGCGCCAGCAGCTTGACAGTACTGAACACTGAAGCTTTCTTT.

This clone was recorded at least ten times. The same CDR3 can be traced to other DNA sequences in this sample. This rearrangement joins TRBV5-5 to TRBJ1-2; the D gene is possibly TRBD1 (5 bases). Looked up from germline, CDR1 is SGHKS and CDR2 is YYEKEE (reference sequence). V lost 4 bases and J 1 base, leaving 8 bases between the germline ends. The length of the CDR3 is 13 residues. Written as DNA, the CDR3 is TGTGCCAGCAGCCCGGGACTTAACTATGGCTACACCTTC. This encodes CASSPGLNYGYTF.

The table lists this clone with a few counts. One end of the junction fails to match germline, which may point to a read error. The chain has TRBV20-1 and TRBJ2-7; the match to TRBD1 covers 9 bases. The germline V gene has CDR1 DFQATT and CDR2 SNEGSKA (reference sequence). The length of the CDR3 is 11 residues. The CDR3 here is CSAVRERGQGF. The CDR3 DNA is TGCAGTGCCGTACGCGAACGGGGACAGGGCTTC.

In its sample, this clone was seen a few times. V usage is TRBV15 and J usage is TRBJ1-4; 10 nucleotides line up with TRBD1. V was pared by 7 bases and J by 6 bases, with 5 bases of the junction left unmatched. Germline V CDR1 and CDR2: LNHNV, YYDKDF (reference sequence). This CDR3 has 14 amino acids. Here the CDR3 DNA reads TGTGCCACCAAAACCGGGACAGGGGATGAAAAACTGTTTTTT. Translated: CATKTGTGDEKLFF.

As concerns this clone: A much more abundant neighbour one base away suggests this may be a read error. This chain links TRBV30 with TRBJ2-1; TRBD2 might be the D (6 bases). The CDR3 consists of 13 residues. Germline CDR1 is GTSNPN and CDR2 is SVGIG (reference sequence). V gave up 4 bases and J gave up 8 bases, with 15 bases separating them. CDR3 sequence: CAWIRTTLHEQFF. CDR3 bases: TGTGCCTGGATTCGGACTACGTTACATGAGCAGTTCTTC.

The chain's CDR3 is CASSQEAGRGDTQYF. The CDR3, as DNA: TGCGCCAGCAGCCAAGAGGCCGGGAGGGGGGATACGCAGTATTTT. The J gene is TRBJ2-3, the V gene TRBV4-3, with 8 bases aligning to TRBD2. The CDR3 sequence is 15 residues long. V gave up 0 bases and J gave up 6 bases; unmatched junction bases: 5. CDR1 LGHNA and CDR2 YSLEER come from the germline V gene.

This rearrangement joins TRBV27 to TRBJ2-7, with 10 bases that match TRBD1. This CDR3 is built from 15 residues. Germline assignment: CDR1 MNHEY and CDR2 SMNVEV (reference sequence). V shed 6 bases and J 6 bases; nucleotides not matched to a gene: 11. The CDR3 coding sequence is TGTGCCAGCAGGGATCAAAACCGGGACAGGGGCGAGCAGTACTTC. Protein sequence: CASRDQNRDRGEQYF.

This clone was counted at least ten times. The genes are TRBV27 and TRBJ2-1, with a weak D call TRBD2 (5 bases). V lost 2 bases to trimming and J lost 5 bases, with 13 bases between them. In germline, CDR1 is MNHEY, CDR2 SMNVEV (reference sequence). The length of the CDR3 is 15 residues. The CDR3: CASSLGSSRDNEQFF. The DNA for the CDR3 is TGTGCCAGCAGTTTAGGGTCGTCGCGGGACAATGAGCAGTTCTTC.

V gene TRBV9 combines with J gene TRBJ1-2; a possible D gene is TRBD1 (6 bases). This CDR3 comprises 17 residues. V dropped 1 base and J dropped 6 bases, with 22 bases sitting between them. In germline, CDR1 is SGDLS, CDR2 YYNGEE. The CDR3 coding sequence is TGTGCCAGCAGCGTACTCTCTCCAGGGGTCAGAGGGAATGGCTACACCTTC. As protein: CASSVLSPGVRGNGYTF.

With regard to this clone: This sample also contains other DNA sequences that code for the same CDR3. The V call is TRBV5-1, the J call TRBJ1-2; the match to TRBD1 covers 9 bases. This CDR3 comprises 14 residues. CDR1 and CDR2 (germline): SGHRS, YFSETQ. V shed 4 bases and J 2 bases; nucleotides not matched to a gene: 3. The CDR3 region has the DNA TGCGCCAGCAGCACGGGACAGGGAAACTATGGCTACACCTTC. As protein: CASSTGQGNYGYTF.

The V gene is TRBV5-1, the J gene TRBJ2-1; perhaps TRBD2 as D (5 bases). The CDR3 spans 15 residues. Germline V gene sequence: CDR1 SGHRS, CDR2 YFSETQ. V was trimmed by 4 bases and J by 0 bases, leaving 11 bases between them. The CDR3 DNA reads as TGCGCCAGCAGCGTCAGCGGAAGCTCCTACAATGAGCAGTTCTTC. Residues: CASSVSGSSYNEQFF. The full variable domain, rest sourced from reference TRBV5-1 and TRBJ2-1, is KAGVTQTPRYLIKTRGQQVTLSCSPISGHRSVSWYQQTPGQGLQFLFEYFSETQRNKGNFPGRFSGRQFSNSRSEMNVSTLELGDSALYLCASSVSGSSYNEQFFGPGTRLTVL.

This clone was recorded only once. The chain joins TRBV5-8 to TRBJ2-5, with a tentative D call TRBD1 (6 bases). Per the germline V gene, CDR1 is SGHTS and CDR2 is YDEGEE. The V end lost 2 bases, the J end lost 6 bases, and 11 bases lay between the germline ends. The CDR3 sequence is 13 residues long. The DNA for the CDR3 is TGTGCCAGCAGCTTAGCCAGGGGAAAGACCCAGTACTTC. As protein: CASSLARGKTQYF.